The rows below give T cell receptor beta chains drawn from one sample of a study of blood T cell repertoires in COVID-19. The method was immunoSEQ multiplex PCR; TCRdb's version includes in-frame clones alone and lacks a portion of them. The sample has about 300,000 clones, about 88% seen once. The sample comprised peripheral blood. These receptors all come from a man in his 70s with acute or convalescent COVID-19. Each CDR3 is given with its conserved first and last residue. The D gene is left open where the match is weak. Clone size is stated in some rows and not others, as once, few, many or a class when expanded.

- | TRBJ2-1 | TRBV24-1 | - | TGTGCCACCAGTGATTTGCCGACAGACCCCGCGCAGTTCTTC | CATSDLPTDPAQFF
- | TRBJ1-4 | TRBV3-1/TRBV3-2 | - | TGTGCCAGCACACCGAGCCTTGCAACTAATGAAAAACTGTTTTTT | CASTPSLATNEKLFF
TRBD1 | TRBJ2-7 | TRBV28 | - | TGTGCCACCCGACAGGGTACTTTCTACGAGCAGTACTTC | CATRQGTFYEQYF
- | TRBJ2-5 | TRBV6-2/TRBV6-3 | - | TGTGCCAGCAGTTACAGGGGTTTTGAGACCCAGTACTTC | CASSYRGFETQYF
- | TRBJ2-4 | TRBV4-2 | - | TGTGCCAGCAGCCAAGGCAGTCTAGCCAAAAACATTCAGTACTTC | CASSQGSLAKNIQYF
TRBD1 | TRBJ2-7 | TRBV10-1 | - | TGCGCCAGCAGCCCCGGGACAGGGTTCGAGCAGTACTTC | CASSPGTGFEQYF
TRBD2 | TRBJ2-5 | TRBV3-1/TRBV3-2 | - | TGTGCCAGCAGCCAAGATCTTCTGGCTAGCGGGGGGGGAGAGACCCAGTACTTC | CASSQDLLASGGGETQYF
TRBD1 | TRBJ1-6 | TRBV27 | few | TGTGCCAGCAGTTTATCGTTGAGACAGGGGATGAATTCACCCCTCCACTTT | CASSLSLRQGMNSPLHF
TRBD2 | TRBJ2-2 | TRBV10-3 | - | TGTGCCTCCAGGGGGCTAGCGGGGGCGGTCACCGGGGAGCTGTTTTTT | CASRGLAGAVTGELFF
- | TRBJ1-6 | TRBV5-4 | - | TGTGCCAGCAGCCCCCCCGGCGGCCGCGTCCACTTT | CASSPPGGRVHF
TRBD2 | TRBJ2-7 | TRBV9 | - | TGTGCCAGCGGGACTAGCTACGAGCAGTACTTC | CASGTSYEQYF
TRBD1 | TRBJ1-1 | TRBV18 | - | TGTGCCAGCTCATCGGGACAGGGTTATACTGAAGCTTTCTTT | CASSSGQGYTEAFF
TRBD2 | TRBJ2-3 | TRBV7-7 | once | TGTGCCAGCAGCCCCGGGTTAGCGGGAGGCACAGATACGCAGTATTTT | CASSPGLAGGTDTQYF
- | TRBJ2-5 | TRBV5-6 | - | TGTGCCAGCCCAACGGGGAGCGGTGGGTACCAAGAGACCCAGTACTTC | CASPTGSGGYQETQYF
- | TRBJ1-2 | TRBV9 | - | TGTGCCAGCAGCGTAGATGCGAGCCCCAACTATGGCTACACCTTC | CASSVDASPNYGYTF
- | TRBJ2-7 | TRBV7-9 | - | TGTGCCAGCAGCTTAACGACAGACTGGGAGCAGTACTTC | CASSLTTDWEQYF
TRBD2 | TRBJ2-7 | TRBV28 | - | TGTGCCAGCAGTTTATACTCGGGAGGGCAGTACTTC | CASSLYSGGQYF
- | TRBJ1-2 | TRBV6-2/TRBV6-3 | - | TGTGCCAGCAGCCGCAGACAGGAGACGAACTATGGCTACACCTTC | CASSRRQETNYGYTF
TRBD2 | TRBJ2-3 | TRBV6-5 | few | TGTGCCAGCCTAGCGGGGACTAGCTTTGATACGCAGTATTTT | CASLAGTSFDTQYF
TRBD2 | TRBJ2-1 | TRBV24-1 | - | TGTGCCACCAGTGATCCCTCTCGGCTAGCGGATGAGCAGTTCTTC | CATSDPSRLADEQFF
- | TRBJ2-7 | TRBV19 | - | TGTGCCAGTAGTATAGGACAGACAGCCTACGAGCAGTACTTC | CASSIGQTAYEQYF
TRBD1 | TRBJ2-5 | TRBV19 | - | TGTGCCAGTAGTATAATAGGGACAGGCTCCTGGGAGACCCAGTACTTC | CASSIIGTGSWETQYF
- | TRBJ2-7 | TRBV27 | - | TGTGCCAGCAGTTTACGCGCTGGATCTGCGGCCACACTAAACTACGAGCAGTACTTC | CASSLRAGSAATLNYEQYF
TRBD2 | TRBJ2-1 | TRBV6-2/TRBV6-3 | - | TGTGCCAGCAGTTCGCCGACTAGCGGGGGAACTCAGCAGTTCTTC | CASSSPTSGGTQQFF
- | TRBJ1-2 | TRBV2 | - | TGTGCCAGCAGCGACAGGCCAGAACTCCCGAACTATGGCTACACCTTC | CASSDRPELPNYGYTF
- | TRBJ2-1 | TRBV29-1 | - | TGCAGCGTTGAGAGGGCAGCGAAGCAGTTCTTC | CSVERAAKQFF
TRBD2 | TRBJ2-3 | TRBV30 | - | TGTGCCTGGAGTGTTAACTCGGGGGGTGCCACAGATACGCAGTATTTT | CAWSVNSGGATDTQYF
- | TRBJ2-7 | TRBV30 | - | TGTGCCTGGAGTATATCCGGGTACGAGCAGTACTTC | CAWSISGYEQYF
- | TRBJ2-7 | TRBV28 | - | TGTGCCAGCAGTCCCGCGGGGGCGTCCCTTTACGAGCAGTACTTC | CASSPAGASLYEQYF
TRBD1 | TRBJ2-1 | TRBV29-1 | - | TGCAGCGCCGGGACAGGGTACAATGAGCAGTTCTTC | CSAGTGYNEQFF
TRBD2 | TRBJ2-1 | TRBV19 | - | TGTGCCAGTAGTGCTCTAGCGGGAGTGTATAATGAGCAGTTCTTC | CASSALAGVYNEQFF
TRBD1 | TRBJ1-4 | TRBV2 | - | TGTGCCAGCAAAGGGGGCGCCGGTGAAAAACTGTTTTTT | CASKGGAGEKLFF
- | TRBJ1-6 | TRBV4-3 | - | TGCGCCAGCAGCCAACCCCACGGAGATTCACCCCTCCACTTT | CASSQPHGDSPLHF
- | TRBJ2-5 | TRBV4-2 | - | TGTGCCAGCAGCCAAGAGGGGCAGGGAGGAGAGACCCAGTACTTC | CASSQEGQGGETQYF
TRBD1 | TRBJ2-1 | TRBV6-5 | - | TGTGCCAGCACAGGACAGGGGGCGCTTGGTGAGCAGTTCTTC | CASTGQGALGEQFF
- | TRBJ1-4 | TRBV28 | - | TGTGCCAGCACCTCGGGACTTTCAGGTGAAAAACTGTTTTTT | CASTSGLSGEKLFF
TRBD1 | TRBJ1-2 | TRBV30 | - | TGTGCCTGGAAGGGACAGGGGGTCGATGGCTACACCTTC | CAWKGQGVDGYTF
- | TRBJ2-7 | TRBV6-1 | - | TGTGCCAGCAGTGAAGGGCAAGGGGGTTTGTACGAGCAGTACTTC | CASSEGQGGLYEQYF
TRBD1 | TRBJ2-1 | TRBV10-1 | - | TGCGCCAGCAGCGGGACAGGGCTTTCGGATGAGCAGTTCTTC | CASSGTGLSDEQFF
- | TRBJ2-3 | TRBV7-8 | - | TGTGCCAGCAGCCCTAGACCCGTGAGCACAGATACGCAGTATTTT | CASSPRPVSTDTQYF
TRBD2 | TRBJ2-2 | TRBV11-3 | once | TGTGCCAGCAGCTCCTGGACTAGCGGGAACACCGGGGAGCTGTTTTTT | CASSSWTSGNTGELFF
- | TRBJ2-1 | TRBV6-4 | - | TGTGCCAGCAGTGAGGAGCGGAGCTCCTACAATGAGCAGTTCTTC | CASSEERSSYNEQFF
TRBD2 | TRBJ2-2 | TRBV5-1 | - | TGCGCCAGCAGCTTGTCGCCTAGCGGCAGCGGGGAGCTGTTTTTT | CASSLSPSGSGELFF
- | TRBJ2-5 | TRBV5-1 | once | TGCGCCAGCAGCCCCAGCCCGGGGGAGACCCAGTACTTC | CASSPSPGETQYF
TRBD2 | TRBJ2-1 | TRBV7-9 | - | TGTGCCAGCAGCTTTGGGAGCGGGAGTGAGCAGTTCTTC | CASSFGSGSEQFF
TRBD1 | TRBJ2-7 | TRBV28 | - | TGTGCCAGCAGTTTGTACAGGGGCGAGCAGTACTTC | CASSLYRGEQYF
TRBD1 | TRBJ1-5 | TRBV28 | once | TGTGCCAGCAGTGACAGGGTGGGAATCCAGCCCCAGCATTTT | CASSDRVGIQPQHF